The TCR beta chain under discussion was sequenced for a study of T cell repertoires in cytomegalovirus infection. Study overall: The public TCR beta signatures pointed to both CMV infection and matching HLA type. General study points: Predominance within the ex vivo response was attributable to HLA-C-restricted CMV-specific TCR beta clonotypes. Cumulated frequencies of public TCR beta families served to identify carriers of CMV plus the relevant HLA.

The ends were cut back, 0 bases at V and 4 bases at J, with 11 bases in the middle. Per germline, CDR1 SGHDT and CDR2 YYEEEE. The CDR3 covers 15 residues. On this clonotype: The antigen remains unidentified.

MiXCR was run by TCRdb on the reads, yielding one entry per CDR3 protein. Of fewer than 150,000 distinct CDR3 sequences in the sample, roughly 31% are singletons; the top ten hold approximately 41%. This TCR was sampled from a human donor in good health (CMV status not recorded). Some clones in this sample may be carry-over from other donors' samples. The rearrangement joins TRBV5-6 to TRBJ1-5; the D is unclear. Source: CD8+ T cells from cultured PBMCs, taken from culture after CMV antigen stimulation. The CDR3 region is CASSLGGRPNQPQHF. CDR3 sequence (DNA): TGTGCCAGCAGCTTGGGCGGCCGCCCGAATCAGCCCCAGCATTTT.